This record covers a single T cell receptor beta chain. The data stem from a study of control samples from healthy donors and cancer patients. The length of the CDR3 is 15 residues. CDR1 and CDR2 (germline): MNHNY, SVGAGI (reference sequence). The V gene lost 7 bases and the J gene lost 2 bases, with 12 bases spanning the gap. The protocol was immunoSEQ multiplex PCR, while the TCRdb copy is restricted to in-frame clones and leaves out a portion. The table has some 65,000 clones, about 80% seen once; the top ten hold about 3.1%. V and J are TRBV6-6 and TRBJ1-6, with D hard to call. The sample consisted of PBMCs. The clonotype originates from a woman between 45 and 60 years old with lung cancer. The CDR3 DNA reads TGTGCCAGCAATGCCTATGGGACCTATAATTCACCCCTCCACTTT. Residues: CASNAYGTYNSPLHF.